Each of the 20 T cell receptor beta chains below was sequenced from the same sample in a study of blood T cell repertoires in COVID-19. The method was immunoSEQ multiplex PCR; TCRdb's version includes in-frame clones alone and lacks a portion of them. The sample comprises just over 650,000 clones, around 89% of which are singletons, and 0.2% to 0.3% rests with the top ten. The specimen was peripheral blood. The receptors originated from a woman younger than 35 with acute or convalescent COVID-19.

This chain uses TRBV27 with TRBJ1-1; TRBD1 aligns across 7 bases. Germline-derived CDR1 and CDR2 are MNHEY and SMNVEV (reference sequence). The CDR3 totals 13 residues. V shed 8 bases, J shed 8 bases, and the junction held 11 bases outside the gene matches. The CDR3 coding sequence is TGTGCCAGCGGCGAGGGACAGACTTTAGAAGCTTTCTTT. Translating it yields CASGEGQTLEAFF.

In its sample, this clone was seen once. V gene TRBV7-9 combines with J gene TRBJ2-1, with D maybe TRBD2 (5 bases). Looked up from germline, CDR1 is SEHNR and CDR2 is FQNEAQ (reference sequence). This CDR3 spans 12 amino acids. Trimming cost V 3 bases and J 8 bases, with 8 bases left between them. The CDR3 spells CASSFKRDEQFF. The DNA of the CDR3 is TGTGCCAGCAGCTTCAAGAGGGATGAGCAGTTCTTC.

This clone came up once. V gene TRBV25-1 combines with J gene TRBJ2-2; D may be TRBD2 (6 bases). The CDR3 is 13 residues long. Germline CDR1 and CDR2: MGHDK and SYGVNS. The ends were cut back, 8 bases at V and 7 bases at J, with 14 bases in the middle. CDR3 protein: CASSGGVGGELFF. The CDR3 DNA follows: TGTGCCAGCTCAGGAGGGGTAGGCGGGGAGCTGTTTTTT.

This chain joins TRBV4-3 and TRBJ1-6; TRBD1 is a possible D gene (5 bases). V lost 8 bases and J 7 bases, leaving 24 bases between the germline ends. This CDR3 spans 17 amino acids. Germline V gene sequence: CDR1 LGHNA, CDR2 YSLEER. CDR3 in amino acids: CASRKTYSGAENSPLHF. In DNA, the CDR3 is TGCGCCAGCCGCAAGACCTATAGTGGGGCAGAGAATTCACCCCTCCACTTT.

The V call is TRBV27, the J call TRBJ2-5, with 11 bases matching TRBD2. After removal of 4 bases from V and 7 bases from J, the junction contained 20 bases not matched to a gene. The length of the CDR3 is 19 residues. Looked up from germline, CDR1 is MNHEY and CDR2 is SMNVEV (reference sequence). The CDR3 region has the DNA TGTGCCAGCAGTTCTTCCACAAGTACTCTAGCGGGGGGTGACCCGACCCAGTACTTC. This translates into CASSSSTSTLAGGDPTQYF.

The V gene is TRBV15, the J gene TRBJ1-1; no definite D call. The CDR3 sequence is 12 residues long. V gave up 0 bases and J gave up 7 bases, with 6 bases separating them. Germline V gene data show CDR1 as LNHNV and CDR2 as YYDKDF (reference sequence). Here the CDR3 DNA reads TGTGCCACCAGCAGAGACACGCGTGAAGCTTTCTTT. Translating gives CATSRDTREAFF.

The chain links TRBV2 to TRBJ1-1; D unresolved. The CDR3 is 14 residues long. CDR1 is SNHLY, CDR2 FYNNEI, per germline. Trimming shortened V by 6 bases and J by 2 bases, and 13 bases separated the two germline ends. CDR3 DNA sequence: TGTGCCAGCAGGATGAGACTGTTTAACACTGAAGCTTTCTTT. This codes for CASRMRLFNTEAFF.

The chain links TRBV7-2 to TRBJ2-3, with D possibly matching TRBD2 (10 bases). Germline lookup yields CDR1 SGHTA and CDR2 FQGNSA. The CDR3 spans 18 residues. Trimming cost V 6 bases and J 6 bases, with 28 bases left between them. This CDR3 is CASRHRGLAGARSDTQYF. The CDR3 bases are TGTGCCAGCAGACACAGGGGGCTAGCGGGGGCCCGATCGGATACGCAGTATTTT.

V gene TRBV6-5 combines with J gene TRBJ2-3; D may be TRBD2 (6 bases). The CDR3 extends over 14 amino acids. The germline V and J ends were trimmed by 7 bases and 0 bases, with 11 bases remaining between them. Germline CDR1 is MNHEY and CDR2 is SVGAGI. The DNA of the CDR3 is TGTGCCAGCACTAAAGGGACTAGCACAGATACGCAGTATTTT. Protein sequence: CASTKGTSTDTQYF.

This chain connects TRBV4-2 to TRBJ1-4; the D gene is possibly TRBD1 (6 bases). Germline assignment: CDR1 LGHNA and CDR2 YNFKEQ. This CDR3 has 15 amino acids. V gave up 0 bases and J gave up 7 bases, with 12 bases separating them. The CDR3 sequence is CASSQDRQDSEKLFF. The CDR3 bases are TGTGCCAGCAGCCAAGATCGACAGGATAGTGAAAAACTGTTTTTT.

This clone appeared a single time. The chain has TRBV29-1 and TRBJ1-2; 7 bases agree with TRBD1. Germline loops: CDR1 SQVTM, CDR2 ANQGSEA. With 6 bases clipped from V and 6 bases from J, the junction kept 7 bases outside the gene matches. The CDR3 is made up of 12 amino acids. CDR3 sequence reads: CSVVDRVDGYTF. For the CDR3, the DNA is TGCAGCGTCGTCGACAGGGTGGATGGCTACACCTTC.

V and J are TRBV6-5 and TRBJ1-1; weak D call: TRBD1 (6 bases). Germline-derived CDR1 and CDR2 are MNHEY and SVGAGI. V was trimmed by 10 bases and J by 2 bases, leaving 17 bases between them. CDR3 size: 14 residues. The CDR3 bases are TGTGCCACCCGGACAGTCTCTGGAAACACTGAAGCTTTCTTT. This gives the protein CATRTVSGNTEAFF.

This clone has only one observation. The chain links TRBV6-5 to TRBJ1-1, with D possibly matching TRBD1 (6 bases). CDR1 MNHEY and CDR2 SVGAGI come from the germline V gene. The V gene lost 4 bases and the J gene lost 3 bases, with 15 bases spanning the gap. The CDR3 loop spans 15 amino acids. The CDR3 DNA follows: TGTGCCAGCAGTTCCCTGGCGGGGGGCGACACTGAAGCTTTCTTT. Residues: CASSSLAGGDTEAFF.

V gene TRBV28 combines with J gene TRBJ2-6; 7 bases line up with TRBD1. Germline trimming cut 2 bases from V and 0 bases from J; bases unmatched to any gene: 10. The CDR3 is 19 residues long. The germline gives CDR1 MDHEN, CDR2 SYDVKM. For the CDR3, the DNA is TGTGCCAGCAGTTTACCCGGGACAGCGAAATCCTCTGGGGCCAACGTCCTGACTTTC. Its protein is CASSLPGTAKSSGANVLTF.

This clone has just one count. The chain uses TRBV11-2 and TRBJ1-2; the match to TRBD1 covers 12 bases. Unmatched junction bases numbered 6, after V lost 5 bases and J lost 5 bases. The CDR3 consists of 15 residues. The germline V gene encodes CDR1 SGHAT and CDR2 FQNNGV. CDR3 protein: CASSPGTGGSYGYTF. CDR3 DNA: TGTGCCAGCAGCCCTGGGACAGGGGGCAGTTATGGCTACACCTTC.

With respect to this clone: Within the sample, other DNA sequences also encode this same CDR3. This rearrangement joins TRBV19 to TRBJ2-1, with TRBD2 matching 10 bases. The CDR3 loop spans 15 amino acids. The germline CDR1 and CDR2 sequences are LNHDA and SQIVND (reference sequence). J lost 1 base, V lost 5 bases, and 2 bases had no gene match. The CDR3 sequence is CASSPSGGSYNEQFF. In DNA form, the CDR3 reads TGTGCCAGTAGTCCTAGCGGGGGATCCTACAATGAGCAGTTCTTC. The full variable domain, completed using reference TRBV19 and TRBJ2-1, is DGGITQSPKYLFRKEGQNVTLSCEQNLNHDAMYWYRQDPGQGLRLIYYSQIVNDFQKGDIAEGYSVSREKKESFPLTVTSAQKNPTAFYLCASSPSGGSYNEQFFGPGTRLTVL.

V usage is TRBV10-3 and J usage is TRBJ1-2; possible D gene TRBD1, 5 bases. Trimming took off 4 bases at V and 3 bases at J, with 6 bases between the two ends. Looked up from germline, CDR1 is ENHRY and CDR2 is SYGVKD. The CDR3 length is 12 residues. Written as DNA, the CDR3 is TGTGCCATCAGTGTGACAGACTATGGCTACACCTTC. Translated: CAISVTDYGYTF.

The V and J genes are TRBV4-1 and TRBJ2-7; 11 bases align to TRBD2. The CDR3 has 17 amino acids. The junction had 9 bases not matched to a gene; V was cut back by 5 bases and J by 0 bases. In germline, CDR1 is MGHRA, CDR2 YSYEKL. The CDR3 DNA is TGCGCCAGCAGCAAACCGGGACTAGCGGACCGCTCCTACGAGCAGTACTTC. This translates into CASSKPGLADRSYEQYF.

The chain carries TRBV4-2 and TRBJ1-6; D is ambiguous. Trimming took 0 bases from V and 10 from J, leaving 19 bases between them. This CDR3 is 17 amino acids long. Germline V gives CDR1 LGHNA, CDR2 YNFKEQ. The CDR3 sequence: CASSQEPLPPGYSPLHF. The CDR3 DNA is TGTGCCAGCAGCCAAGAACCCCTCCCACCGGGGTACTCACCCCTCCACTTT.

This clone appeared once. CDR3 loop: CAWCSGGAADTQYF. In DNA, the CDR3 is TGTGCCTGGTGTAGCGGGGGGGCGGCAGATACGCAGTATTTT. The chain has TRBV30 and TRBJ2-3, with 11 bases matching TRBD2. The CDR3 has 14 amino acids. With V trimmed by 5 bases and J by 4 bases, 5 bases remained unmatched. From germline, CDR1 is GTSNPN and CDR2 SVGIG (reference sequence).